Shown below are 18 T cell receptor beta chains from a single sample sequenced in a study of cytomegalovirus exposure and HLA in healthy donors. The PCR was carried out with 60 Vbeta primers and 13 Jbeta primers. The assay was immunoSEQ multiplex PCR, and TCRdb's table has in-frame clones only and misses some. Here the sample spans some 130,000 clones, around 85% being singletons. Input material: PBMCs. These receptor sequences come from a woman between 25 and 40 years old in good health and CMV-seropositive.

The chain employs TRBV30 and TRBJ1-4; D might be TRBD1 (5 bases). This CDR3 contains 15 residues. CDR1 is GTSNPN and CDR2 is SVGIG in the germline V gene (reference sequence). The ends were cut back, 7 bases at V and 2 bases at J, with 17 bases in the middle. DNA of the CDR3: TGTGCCTCACGTCCACCCGGGGGTACTAATGAAAAACTGTTTTTT. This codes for CASRPPGGTNEKLFF.

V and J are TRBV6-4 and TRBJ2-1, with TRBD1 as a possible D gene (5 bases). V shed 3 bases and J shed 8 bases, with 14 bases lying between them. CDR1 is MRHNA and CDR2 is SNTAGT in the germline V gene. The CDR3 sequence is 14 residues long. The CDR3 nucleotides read TGTGCCAGCAGTGAGGGGCCCTCGAGCTATGAGCAGTTCTTC. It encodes CASSEGPSSYEQFF.

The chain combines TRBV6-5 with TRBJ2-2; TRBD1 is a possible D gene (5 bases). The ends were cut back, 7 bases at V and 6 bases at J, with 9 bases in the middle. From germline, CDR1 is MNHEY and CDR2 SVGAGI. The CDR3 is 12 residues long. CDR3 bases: TGTGCCAGCACCCCAGGGTCCGGGGAGCTGTTTTTT. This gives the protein CASTPGSGELFF.

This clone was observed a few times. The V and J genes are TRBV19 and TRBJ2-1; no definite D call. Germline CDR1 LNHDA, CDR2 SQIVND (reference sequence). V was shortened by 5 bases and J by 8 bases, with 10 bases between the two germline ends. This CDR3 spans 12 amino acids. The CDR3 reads CASSPLSHEQFF. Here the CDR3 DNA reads TGTGCCAGTAGTCCCCTATCCCATGAGCAGTTCTTC.

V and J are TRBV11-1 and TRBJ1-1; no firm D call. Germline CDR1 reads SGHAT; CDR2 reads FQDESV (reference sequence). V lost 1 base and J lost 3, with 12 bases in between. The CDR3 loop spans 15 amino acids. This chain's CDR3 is CASSLEAGRYTEAFF. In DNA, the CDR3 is TGTGCCAGCAGCTTAGAGGCGGGCCGGTACACTGAAGCTTTCTTT.

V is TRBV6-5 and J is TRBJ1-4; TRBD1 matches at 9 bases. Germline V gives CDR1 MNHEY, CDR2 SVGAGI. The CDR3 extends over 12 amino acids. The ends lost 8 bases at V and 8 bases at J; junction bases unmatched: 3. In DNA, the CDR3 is TGTGCCAGCGGACAGGGGACGGAAAAACTGTTTTTT. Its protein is CASGQGTEKLFF.

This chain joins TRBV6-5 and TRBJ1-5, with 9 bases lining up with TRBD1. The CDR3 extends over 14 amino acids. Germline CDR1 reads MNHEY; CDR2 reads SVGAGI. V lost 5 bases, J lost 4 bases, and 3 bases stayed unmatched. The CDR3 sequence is CASSEGTGNQPQHF. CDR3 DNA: TGTGCCAGCAGTGAAGGGACAGGGAATCAGCCCCAGCATTTT.

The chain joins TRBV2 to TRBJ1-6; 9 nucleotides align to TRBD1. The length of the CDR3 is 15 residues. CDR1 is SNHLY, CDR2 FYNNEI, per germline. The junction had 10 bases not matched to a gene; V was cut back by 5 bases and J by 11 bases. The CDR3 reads CASSPNGQGRTPLHF. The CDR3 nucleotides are TGTGCCAGCAGTCCTAATGGACAGGGGAGAACACCCCTCCACTTT.

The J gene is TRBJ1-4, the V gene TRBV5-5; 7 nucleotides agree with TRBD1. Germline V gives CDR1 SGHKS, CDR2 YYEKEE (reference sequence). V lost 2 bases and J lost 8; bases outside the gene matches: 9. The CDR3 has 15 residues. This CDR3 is CASSFTGDVREKLFF. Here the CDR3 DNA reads TGTGCCAGCAGCTTCACAGGGGACGTAAGAGAAAAACTGTTTTTT. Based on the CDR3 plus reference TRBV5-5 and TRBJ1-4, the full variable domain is DAGVTQSPTHLIKTRGQQVTLRCSPISGHKSVSWYQQVLGQGPQFIFQYYEKEERGRGNFPDRFSARQFPNYSSELNVNALLLGDSALYLCASSFTGDVREKLFFGSGTQLSVL.

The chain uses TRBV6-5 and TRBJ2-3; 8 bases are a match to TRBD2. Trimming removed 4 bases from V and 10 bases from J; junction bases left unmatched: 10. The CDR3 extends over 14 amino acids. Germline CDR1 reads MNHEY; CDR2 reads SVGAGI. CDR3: CASSSTTGTSAQYF. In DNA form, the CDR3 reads TGTGCCAGCAGTTCCACTACCGGGACTAGTGCGCAGTATTTT.

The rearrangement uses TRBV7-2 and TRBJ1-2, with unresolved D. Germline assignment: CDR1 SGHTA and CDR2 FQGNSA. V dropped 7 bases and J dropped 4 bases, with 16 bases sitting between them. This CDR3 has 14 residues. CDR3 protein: CASTITPAGYGYTF. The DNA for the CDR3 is TGTGCCAGCACCATCACCCCGGCGGGCTATGGCTACACCTTC.

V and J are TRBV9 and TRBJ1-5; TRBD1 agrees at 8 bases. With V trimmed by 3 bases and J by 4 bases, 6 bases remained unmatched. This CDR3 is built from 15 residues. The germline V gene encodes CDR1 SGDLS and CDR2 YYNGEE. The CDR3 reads CASSETGTGNQPQHF. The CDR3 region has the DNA TGTGCCAGCAGCGAGACCGGGACAGGTAATCAGCCCCAGCATTTT.

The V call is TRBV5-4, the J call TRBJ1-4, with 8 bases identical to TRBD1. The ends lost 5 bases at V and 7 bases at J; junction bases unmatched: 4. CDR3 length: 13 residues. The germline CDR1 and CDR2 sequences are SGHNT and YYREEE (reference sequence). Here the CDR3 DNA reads TGTGCCAGCAGTACAGGGGGAGGTGAAAAACTGTTTTTT. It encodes CASSTGGGEKLFF. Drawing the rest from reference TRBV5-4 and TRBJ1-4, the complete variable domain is ETGVTQSPTHLIKTRGQQVTLRCSSQSGHNTVSWYQQALGQGPQFIFQYYREEENGRGNFPPRFSGLQFPNYSSELNVNALELDDSALYLCASSTGGGEKLFFGSGTQLSVL.

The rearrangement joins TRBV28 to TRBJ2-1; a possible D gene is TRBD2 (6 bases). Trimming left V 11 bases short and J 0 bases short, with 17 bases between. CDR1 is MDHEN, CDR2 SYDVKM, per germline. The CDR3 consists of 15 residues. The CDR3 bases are TGTGCCCCTACCTTCGGGGGAAGCTCCTACAATGAGCAGTTCTTC. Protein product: CAPTFGGSSYNEQFF.

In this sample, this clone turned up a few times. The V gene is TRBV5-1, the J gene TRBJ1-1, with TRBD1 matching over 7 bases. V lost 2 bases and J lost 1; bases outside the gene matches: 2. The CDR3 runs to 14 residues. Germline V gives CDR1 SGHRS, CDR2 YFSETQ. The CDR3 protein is CASSFRTGNTEAFF. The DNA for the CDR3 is TGCGCCAGCAGCTTCAGGACAGGGAACACTGAAGCTTTCTTT. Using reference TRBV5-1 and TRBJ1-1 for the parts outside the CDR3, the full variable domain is KAGVTQTPRYLIKTRGQQVTLSCSPISGHRSVSWYQQTPGQGLQFLFEYFSETQRNKGNFPGRFSGRQFSNSRSEMNVSTLELGDSALYLCASSFRTGNTEAFFGQGTRLTVV.

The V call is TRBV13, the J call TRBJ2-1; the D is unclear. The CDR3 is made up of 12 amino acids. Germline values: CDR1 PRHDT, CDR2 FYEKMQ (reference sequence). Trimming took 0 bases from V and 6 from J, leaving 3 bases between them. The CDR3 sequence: CASSLGSNEQFF. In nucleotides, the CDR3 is TGTGCCAGCAGCTTAGGTAGCAATGAGCAGTTCTTC.

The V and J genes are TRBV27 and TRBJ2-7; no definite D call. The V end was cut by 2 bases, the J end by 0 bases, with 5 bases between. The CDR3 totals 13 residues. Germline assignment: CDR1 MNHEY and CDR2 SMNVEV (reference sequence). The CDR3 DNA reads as TGTGCCAGCAGTTTAATCGGCTCCTACGAGCAGTACTTC. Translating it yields CASSLIGSYEQYF.

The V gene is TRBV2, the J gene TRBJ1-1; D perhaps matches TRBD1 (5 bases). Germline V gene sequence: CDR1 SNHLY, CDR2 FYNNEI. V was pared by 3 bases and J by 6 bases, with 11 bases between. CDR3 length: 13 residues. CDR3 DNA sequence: TGTGCCAGCAGTGAGGGGGACTTCTCTGAAGCTTTCTTT. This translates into CASSEGDFSEAFF.